Below, 32 T cell receptor beta chains from the same sample are listed, as sequenced in a study of cytomegalovirus exposure and HLA in healthy donors. The PCR ran on 60 Vbeta and 13 Jbeta primers. Here immunoSEQ multiplex PCR was the method, and the copy in TCRdb shows in-frame clones only, minus some. The sample has 150,000 to 200,000 clones; 85% are singletons. Sequenced input: PBMCs. The receptor source for this set is a man under 40 in good health and CMV-seropositive.

The sample holds a few counts of this clone. The CDR3 region has the DNA TGTGCCAGCAGCCATCGAGGCGGGCTGAGGTACAATGAGCAGTTCTTC. Protein sequence: CASSHRGGLRYNEQFF. J is TRBJ2-1 and V is TRBV7-9; the D gene is possibly TRBD2 (5 bases). Germline-derived CDR1 and CDR2 are SEHNR and FQNEAQ (reference sequence). This CDR3 has 16 amino acids. Trimming shortened V by 5 bases and J by 4 bases, and 18 bases separated the two germline ends.

V usage is TRBV7-9 and J usage is TRBJ1-2; D perhaps matches TRBD1 (5 bases). Trimming stripped 0 bases from V and 4 bases from J, with 9 bases between. The CDR3 has 14 amino acids. Germline V gene sequence: CDR1 SEHNR, CDR2 FQNEAQ (reference sequence). DNA of the CDR3: TGTGCCAGCAGCTTAGCGCTGGGGGGCTATGGCTACACCTTC. Translation gives CASSLALGGYGYTF.

The chain carries TRBV6-6 and TRBJ2-2; weak D call: TRBD2 (6 bases). The ends were cut back, 4 bases at V and 5 bases at J, with 14 bases in the middle. This CDR3 comprises 15 residues. Germline CDR1 is MNHNY and CDR2 is SVGAGI (reference sequence). DNA of the CDR3: TGTGCCAGCAGTTTACCGGGAGACGGTACCGGGGAGCTGTTTTTT. Translation: CASSLPGDGTGELFF.

This clone was seen only a few times. The V gene is TRBV6-1, the J gene TRBJ1-1; unclear D gene. V was shortened by 8 bases and J by 0 bases, with 10 bases between the two germline ends. CDR3 length equals 13 residues. In germline, CDR1 is MNHNS, CDR2 SASEGT. CDR3 protein: CASARELNTEAFF. CDR3 DNA: TGTGCCAGCGCCCGGGAACTGAACACTGAAGCTTTCTTT.

This clone has more than one count but fewer than ten. The V gene is TRBV7-6, the J gene TRBJ1-4; tentatively, D is TRBD1 (6 bases). CDR1 SGHVS and CDR2 FNYEAQ come from the germline V gene. Trimming removed 3 bases from V and 6 bases from J, with 11 bases in between. This CDR3 contains 14 residues. In nucleotides, the CDR3 is TGTGCCAGCAGCTTGAACAGGGTGGATGAAAAACTGTTTTTT. Translating it yields CASSLNRVDEKLFF.

This chain uses TRBV21-1 with TRBJ2-7; no check of the table's D call, TRBD2, against the DNA was made. TRBV21-1 is noted as a pseudogene. This CDR3 contains 15 residues. CDR3 residues: CASSKEEGGDYEQYV. Here the CDR3 DNA reads TGTGCCAGCAGCAAAGAGGAGGGTGGGGACTACGAGCAGTACGTC.

The V gene is TRBV19, the J gene TRBJ1-3, with D tentatively TRBD1 (5 bases). There are 15 residues in the CDR3. CDR1 and CDR2 (germline): LNHDA, SQIVND (reference sequence). V was clipped by 0 bases and J by 2 bases, with 8 bases between them. Here the CDR3 DNA reads TGTGCCAGTAGTATAGATGGCAGGGCTGGAAACACCATATATTTT. It is translated as CASSIDGRAGNTIYF.

The rearrangement joins TRBV6-1 to TRBJ1-1; D call uncertain. The CDR3 is made up of 13 amino acids. Trimming took 3 bases from V and 1 from J, leaving 6 bases between them. Germline lookup yields CDR1 MNHNS and CDR2 SASEGT. CDR3: CASSDGENTEAFF. The CDR3 coding sequence is TGTGCCAGCAGTGACGGGGAGAACACTGAAGCTTTCTTT.

V is TRBV6-5 and J is TRBJ2-3; 9 bases match TRBD2. CDR3 length: 15 residues. The V segment lost 6 bases and the J segment 7 bases; nucleotides outside the gene matches: 11. Germline values: CDR1 MNHEY, CDR2 SVGAGI. This CDR3 is CASSREGAGGNTQYF. The CDR3 DNA follows: TGTGCCAGCAGCCGCGAGGGAGCGGGAGGAAATACGCAGTATTTT.

The chain links TRBV4-1 to TRBJ2-5; a possible D gene is TRBD1 (7 bases). CDR1 MGHRA and CDR2 YSYEKL come from the germline V gene. The CDR3 has 16 amino acids. Trimming removed 5 bases from V and 5 bases from J, with 21 bases in between. CDR3 protein: CASSWGDSSPGETQYF. In DNA, the CDR3 is TGCGCCAGCAGCTGGGGGGACAGTTCCCCGGGGGAGACCCAGTACTTC.

The chain is built from TRBV19 and TRBJ2-1; 8 positions match TRBD2. Germline CDR1 reads LNHDA; CDR2 reads SQIVND (reference sequence). V lost 5 bases to trimming and J lost 7 bases; unmatched junction nucleotides: 7. The length of the CDR3 is 14 residues. CDR3 DNA: TGTGCCAGTAGTTGGGCGGGAGGATTAAATGAGCAGTTCTTC. This gives the protein CASSWAGGLNEQFF. The whole variable domain, remainder taken from reference TRBV19 and TRBJ2-1, is DGGITQSPKYLFRKEGQNVTLSCEQNLNHDAMYWYRQDPGQGLRLIYYSQIVNDFQKGDIAEGYSVSREKKESFPLTVTSAQKNPTAFYLCASSWAGGLNEQFFGPGTRLTVL.

The chain couples TRBV29-1 to TRBJ1-2; 8 bases match TRBD1. The germline gives CDR1 SQVTM, CDR2 ANQGSEA. The CDR3 is made up of 13 amino acids. The V segment lost 3 bases and the J segment 4 bases; nucleotides outside the gene matches: 4. The CDR3 region is CSVDNRGIYGYTF. In nucleotides, the CDR3 is TGCAGCGTTGATAACAGGGGGATCTATGGCTACACCTTC.

The chain carries TRBV4-1 and TRBJ1-1, with TRBD1 as a possible D gene (5 bases). Deletions cut 0 bases from V and 1 base from J, with 12 bases between. The germline gives CDR1 MGHRA, CDR2 YSYEKL. The CDR3 extends over 16 amino acids. CDR3 sequence (DNA): TGCGCCAGCAGCCAAGAAAAGGGGCGGTCGAACACTGAAGCTTTCTTT. It specifies CASSQEKGRSNTEAFF.

The CDR3 loop reads CASNRDFPSTQYF. DNA for the CDR3: TGTGCCAGCAACCGGGACTTCCCTAGTACGCAGTATTTT. The rearrangement uses TRBV18 and TRBJ2-3; a weak D match, TRBD2 (6 bases). This CDR3 has 13 amino acids. Germline-derived CDR1 and CDR2 are KGHSH and LQKENI. V shed 8 bases and J shed 8 bases, with 17 bases lying between them.

V usage is TRBV27 and J usage is TRBJ2-5; 11 nucleotides agree with TRBD2. There are 17 residues in the CDR3. CDR1 and CDR2 from the germline V gene are MNHEY and SMNVEV (reference sequence). J gave up 3 bases and V 5 bases, and 11 bases lay outside the gene matches. The CDR3 region is CASSMGLAANFKETQYF. CDR3 sequence (DNA): TGTGCCAGCAGTATGGGACTAGCGGCAAACTTTAAAGAGACCCAGTACTTC.

The table lists this clone with a few counts. This chain uses TRBV5-6 with TRBJ2-7; TRBD2 matches 8 bases. Germline V lookup: CDR1 SGHDT, CDR2 YYEEEE. V lost 4 bases and J lost 6; bases outside the gene matches: 12. CDR3 size: 15 residues. This CDR3 is CASSLLGLAISEQYF. In nucleotides, the CDR3 is TGTGCCAGCAGCCTGCTCGGACTAGCTATATCCGAGCAGTACTTC.

This clone was seen only a few times. This sequence joins TRBV4-1 and TRBJ2-1; 7 nucleotides line up with TRBD2. The V gene's germline CDR1 is MGHRA and CDR2 YSYEKL. V shed 3 bases, J shed 0 bases, and the junction held 8 bases outside the gene matches. This CDR3 is 17 amino acids long. The DNA of the CDR3 is TGCGCCAGCAGCCAGGCTAGCGGACCGAGCTCCTACAATGAGCAGTTCTTC. Translating gives CASSQASGPSSYNEQFF.

This chain links TRBV29-1 with TRBJ2-4; D is perhaps TRBD1 (6 bases). The V gene's germline CDR1 is SQVTM and CDR2 ANQGSEA. CDR3 size: 12 residues. The ends were cut back, 7 bases at V and 6 bases at J, with 13 bases in the middle. In DNA form, the CDR3 reads TGCAGCGCGAGCCGGGACACAAACATTCAGTACTTC. Translation: CSASRDTNIQYF.

The chain has TRBV13 and TRBJ2-7; the match to TRBD1 covers 8 bases. This CDR3 contains 15 residues. V was clipped by 0 bases and J by 6 bases; unmatched bases: 7. Germline V lookup: CDR1 PRHDT, CDR2 FYEKMQ (reference sequence). The DNA for the CDR3 is TGTGCCAGCAGCTTAGGGGTTACAGGGGGAGGCGAGCAGTACTTC. Translating gives CASSLGVTGGGEQYF.

This chain links TRBV7-3 with TRBJ2-1; TRBD2 is a possible D gene (6 bases). This CDR3 has 16 amino acids. V lost 2 bases to trimming and J lost 4 bases, with 15 bases between them. CDR1 SGHTA and CDR2 FQGTGA come from the germline V gene. The CDR3 region is CASSLGAASAYNEQFF. CDR3 bases: TGTGCCAGCAGCTTAGGGGCGGCTAGCGCTTACAATGAGCAGTTCTTC.

This clone appeared once. This same CDR3 is encoded by further DNA sequences in the sample. The CDR3 DNA sequence: TGTGCCAGTAGGGGGCAGGGCAATCAGCCCCAGCATTTT. Amino acid sequence: CASRGQGNQPQHF. V is TRBV19 and J is TRBJ1-5; TRBD1 is a possible D gene (5 bases). CDR3 length: 13 residues. Germline CDR1 LNHDA, CDR2 SQIVND (reference sequence). V was trimmed by 6 bases and J by 2 bases, leaving 8 bases between them.

This sequence joins TRBV4-1 and TRBJ2-3; perhaps TRBD2 as D (5 bases). The V and J ends lost 1 base and 4 bases respectively, with 9 bases between them. The CDR3 is 14 amino acids. From germline, CDR1 is MGHRA and CDR2 YSYEKL. CDR3: CASSQGRLSDTQYF. The DNA for the CDR3 is TGCGCCAGCAGCCAAGGGAGGCTGTCAGATACGCAGTATTTT.

This clone showed up just once. J is TRBJ2-1 and V is TRBV11-2, with a weak D call TRBD1 (5 bases). The CDR3 is made up of 15 amino acids. From germline, CDR1 is SGHAT and CDR2 FQNNGV. The V end was cut by 2 bases, the J end by 7 bases, with 15 bases between. The CDR3 is CASSLTGQEVNEQFF. In DNA form, the CDR3 reads TGTGCCAGCAGCTTAACTGGACAAGAAGTTAATGAGCAGTTCTTC. Full variable domain (missing parts from reference TRBV11-2 and TRBJ2-1): EAGVAQSPRYKIIEKRQSVAFWCNPISGHATLYWYQQILGQGPKLLIQFQNNGVVDDSQLPKDRFSAERLKGVDSTLKIQPAKLEDSAVYLCASSLTGQEVNEQFFGPGTRLTVL.

The chain couples TRBV6-5 to TRBJ2-5, with TRBD1 identical over 11 bases. This CDR3 region has 15 residues. CDR1 and CDR2 from the germline V gene are MNHEY and SVGAGI. With V trimmed by 3 bases and J by 4 bases, 4 bases remained unmatched. The CDR3, as DNA: TGTGCCAGCAGTTATGGGACAGGGGGGCGAGAGACCCAGTACTTC. Protein: CASSYGTGGRETQYF.

The chain joins TRBV5-1 to TRBJ2-3; 8 bases are a match to TRBD2. J lost 4 bases, V lost 2 bases, and 6 bases had no gene match. Germline-derived CDR1 and CDR2 are SGHRS and YFSETQ. The CDR3 is 15 residues long. The CDR3 DNA reads as TGCGCCAGCAGCTTTGGCGGGAGGTTATCAGATACGCAGTATTTT. Translation gives CASSFGGRLSDTQYF.

The chain joins TRBV29-1 to TRBJ2-1; 12 bases are a match to TRBD2. The germline V gene encodes CDR1 SQVTM and CDR2 ANQGSEA. The CDR3 spans 14 residues. Losses at the gene ends were 7 bases for V and 9 bases for J; bases not matched to a gene: 10. The CDR3 DNA reads as TGCAGCGGCACAACTAGCGGGAGGAGGGGTGAGCAGTTCTTC. This codes for CSGTTSGRRGEQFF.

The rearrangement uses TRBV15 and TRBJ2-2; 11 bases agree with TRBD2. Germline V gene sequence: CDR1 LNHNV, CDR2 YYDKDF (reference sequence). The CDR3 is made up of 14 amino acids. The trim removed 8 bases at V and 7 bases at J, leaving 6 bases unmatched. CDR3 nucleotide sequence: TGTGCCACCTCGGGACTAGCGGAGCGCGGGGAGCTGTTTTTT. Translated, it gives CATSGLAERGELFF.

This clone was detected only once. Other DNA variants within this sample encode the same CDR3. V usage is TRBV9 and J usage is TRBJ2-7; 7 positions agree with TRBD1. Germline CDR1 is SGDLS and CDR2 is YYNGEE. The CDR3 has 14 amino acids. The trim removed 0 bases at V and 2 bases at J, leaving 2 bases unmatched. The CDR3 coding sequence is TGTGCCAGCAGCGTAGGACAGGGTGCCTACGAGCAGTACTTC. It specifies CASSVGQGAYEQYF. The whole variable domain, remainder taken from reference TRBV9 and TRBJ2-7, is DSGVTQTPKHLITATGQRVTLRCSPRSGDLSVYWYQQSLDQGLQFLIQYYNGEERAKGNILERFSAQQFPDLHSELNLSSLELGDSALYFCASSVGQGAYEQYFGPGTRLTVT.

This clone was observed a handful of times. This chain links TRBV6-6 with TRBJ1-4; D is perhaps TRBD1 (5 bases). V lost 5 bases, J lost 5 bases, and 15 bases lay in between. Germline V gives CDR1 MNHNY, CDR2 SVGAGI (reference sequence). The CDR3 is 15 amino acids. For the CDR3, the DNA is TGTGCCAGCAGTAGACAGACAGCCCTCAATGAAAAACTGTTTTTT. Amino acids: CASSRQTALNEKLFF.

The rearrangement links TRBV11-3 to TRBJ1-1; no firm D call. The CDR3 has 14 amino acids. V lost 1 base to trimming and J lost 1 base, with 7 bases between them. Germline-derived CDR1 and CDR2 are SGHNT and YENEEA. Here the CDR3 reads CASSLGRTNTEAFF. The CDR3 nucleotides read TGTGCCAGCAGCTTAGGCAGAACGAACACTGAAGCTTTCTTT. The variable domain in full, completed from reference TRBV11-3 and TRBJ1-1, reads EAGVVQSPRYKIIEKKQPVAFWCNPISGHNTLYWYLQNLGQGPELLIRYENEEAVDDSQLPKDRFSAERLKGVDSTLKIQPAELGDSAVYLCASSLGRTNTEAFFGQGTRLTVV.

The rearrangement uses TRBV11-2 and TRBJ2-7, with no clear D. V was shortened by 0 bases and J by 3 bases, with 12 bases between the two germline ends. Germline V gene sequence: CDR1 SGHAT, CDR2 FQNNGV. CDR3 length equals 15 residues. The CDR3 nucleotides are TGTGCCAGCAGCTTAGAAGGCCTAGACCGCTACGAGCAGTACGTC. Its translation: CASSLEGLDRYEQYV.

The rearrangement links TRBV7-9 to TRBJ2-1; 9 nucleotides agree with TRBD1. V lost 4 bases to trimming and J lost 7 bases; unmatched junction nucleotides: 5. Looked up from germline, CDR1 is SEHNR and CDR2 is FQNEAQ (reference sequence). CDR3 length: 14 amino acids. CDR3 nucleotides: TGTGCCAGCAGCTGGGGACAGGGTGGAAATGAGCAGTTCTTC. Protein: CASSWGQGGNEQFF.